Listed below are T cell receptor beta chains from one sample, sequenced in a study of neoadjuvant nivolumab and ipilimumab in lung cancer. The protocol was immunoSEQ multiplex PCR, while the TCRdb copy is restricted to in-frame clones and leaves out a portion. The table shows some 28,000 clones, with around 80% occurring only once. The source was tumor tissue, collected after neoadjuvant nivolumab, alone or with ipilimumab, at or shortly before surgery. The source of these receptors is an adult with non-small cell lung cancer. CDR3s include the opening cysteine and the closing phenylalanine or tryptophan. A D gene is named only where the DNA matches it firmly. Size is omitted from some rows. Given values are once, few, many or a class for expanded clones.

D	size	length	V	J	DNA	CDR3
.	.	15	TRBV7-9	TRBJ1-3	TGTGCCAGCAGCTTAGGGCGCGGGACTGGAAACACCATATATTTT	CASSLGRGTGNTIYF
.	once	14	TRBV2	TRBJ2-2	TGTGCCAGCATGAGCGGTCAAAACACCGGGGAGCTGTTTTTT	CASMSGQNTGELFF
.	few	13	TRBV5-6	TRBJ2-7	TGTGCCAGCAGCTCGGGACTTTCCTACGAGCAGTACTTC	CASSSGLSYEQYF
TRBD2	.	17	TRBV9	TRBJ2-3	TGTGCCAGCAGCGTAGACACTAGCGGGAGTCTCACAGATACGCAGTATTTT	CASSVDTSGSLTDTQYF
TRBD1	.	16	TRBV18	TRBJ2-2	TGTGCCAGCTCACCCTGGACAGGGGAAGGCACCGGGGAGCTGTTTTTT	CASSPWTGEGTGELFF
TRBD1	.	15	TRBV11-3	TRBJ2-7	TGTGCCAGCAGCTTATACGGGACAGGGATATACGAGCAGTACTTC	CASSLYGTGIYEQYF
TRBD1	.	15	TRBV6-5	TRBJ2-3	TGTGCCAGCAGTTACTCAGGGGGCCCCACAGATACGCAGTATTTT	CASSYSGGPTDTQYF
.	.	14	TRBV7-2	TRBJ1-1	TGTGCCAGCAGCCCGGCGGGAGCGAACACTGAAGCTTTCTTT	CASSPAGANTEAFF
.	.	12	TRBV6-6	TRBJ2-7	TGTGCCAGCAGGGACACATCCTACGAGCAGTACTTC	CASRDTSYEQYF
.	.	18	TRBV5-1	TRBJ1-6	TGCGCCAGCAGCTCAACCTTAGGAGGACAACCTCCGCTGTCACCCCTCCACTTT	CASSSTLGGQPPLSPLHF
.	.	16	TRBV6-6	TRBJ2-7	TGTGCCAGCAGTTACTCGATTGGGGTCACGCCTGGGGAGCAGTACTTC	CASSYSIGVTPGEQYF
.	.	15	TRBV19	TRBJ1-4	TGTGCCAGTAGTATGGGAGGGAGCTTGGGCGAAAAACTGTTTTTT	CASSMGGSLGEKLFF
TRBD1	.	16	TRBV7-9	TRBJ2-7	TGTGCCAGCAGCGAGTCGTCCGGACAGGGGGCAAGCGAGCAGTACTTC	CASSESSGQGASEQYF
.	few	15	TRBV15	TRBJ2-1	TGTGCCACCAGCAGAGGTGGGTCAGGAGAGAGTGAGCAGTTCTTC	CATSRGGSGESEQFF
TRBD1	.	17	TRBV7-8	TRBJ2-3	TGTGCCAGCAGCTTACAGGGGGCCGTGGGGACCACAGATACGCAGTATTTT	CASSLQGAVGTTDTQYF
.	.	15	TRBV7-7	TRBJ2-5	TGTGCTAGCAGCTTAGATGGGGGCCTGGGGGAGACCCAGTACTTC	CASSLDGGLGETQYF
.	.	16	TRBV7-9	TRBJ2-5	TGTGCCAGCAGCTTACTGGGCGGGGAGAAGGAAGAGACCCAGTACTTC	CASSLLGGEKEETQYF
TRBD1	.	15	TRBV5-4	TRBJ1-2	TGTGCCAGCAGCTTGGAAGGGGGCTATGGCTATGGCTACACCTTC	CASSLEGGYGYGYTF
.	.	13	TRBV15	TRBJ2-3	TGTGCCACCAGCAGAGATCGGGTAGATACGCAGTATTTT	CATSRDRVDTQYF
.	few	16	TRBV18	TRBJ2-2	TGTGCCAGCTCAGACGCGACATGGTGGAACACCGGGGAGCTGTTTTTT	CASSDATWWNTGELFF
.	.	14	TRBV5-5	TRBJ1-1	TGTGCCAGCAGCTCGGTCAGGGACCCCGGTAAGCCTTTCTTT	CASSSVRDPGKPFF
TRBD2	.	16	TRBV5-1	TRBJ2-3	TGCGCCAGCAGCTACCCGACTAGCGGGGGTGCAGATACGCAGTATTTT	CASSYPTSGGADTQYF
TRBD2	few	17	TRBV27	TRBJ2-7	TGTGCCAGCCTTGGGACTAGCGGGAGTTATCTGAAATACGAGCAGTACTTC	CASLGTSGSYLKYEQYF
.	.	13	TRBV7-9	TRBJ1-1	TGTGCCAGCAGCTTTATAGAGAACACTGAAGCTTTCTTT	CASSFIENTEAFF
.	.	15	TRBV6-5	TRBJ2-5	TGTGCCAGCAGTTACTCGGTGGCTAGCGAGGAGACCCAGTACTTC	CASSYSVASEETQYF
TRBD1	.	14	TRBV10-3	TRBJ2-7	TGTGCCATCCTTGCCCAGGACAGGGGTTACGAGCAGTACTTC	CAILAQDRGYEQYF
.	.	13	TRBV18	TRBJ1-1	TGTGCCAGCTCACCAGGGAGAGATACTGAAGCTTTCTTT	CASSPGRDTEAFF
TRBD1	.	15	TRBV6-5	TRBJ2-7	TGTGCCAGCAGCCAAAACCGGGACAGGGGCCACGAGCAGTACTTC	CASSQNRDRGHEQYF
TRBD2	.	15	TRBV7-8	TRBJ2-3	TGTGCCAGCAGCCCCTTAGCGGGAGGCACAGATACGCAGTATTTT	CASSPLAGGTDTQYF
TRBD1	.	14	TRBV29-1	TRBJ1-2	TGCAGCGCAAGCTCGGGACAGGGGGACTATGGCTACACCTTC	CSASSGQGDYGYTF
TRBD1	.	14	TRBV28	TRBJ2-7	TGTGCCAGCAGTTCCGGACAGGGCGTCTACGAGCAGTACTTC	CASSSGQGVYEQYF
TRBD1	few	14	TRBV2	TRBJ1-1	TGTGCCAGCAGTGGGACAGGTTGGAACACTGAAGCTTTCTTT	CASSGTGWNTEAFF
.	.	16	TRBV7-8	TRBJ1-2	TGTGCCAGCAGCTTAGGTGGGGGGCTGCTCAACTATGGCTACACCTTC	CASSLGGGLLNYGYTF
.	.	14	TRBV11-2	TRBJ2-3	TGTGCCAGCAGCTTACAACCTTTCACAGATACGCAGTATTTT	CASSLQPFTDTQYF
.	.	11	TRBV30	TRBJ2-5	TGTGCCTGGAGGGGGGCGGAGACCCAGTACTTC	CAWRGAETQYF
.	few	16	TRBV5-4	TRBJ1-2	TGTGCCAGCAGTATAATAGGTTATTCTACAGAAGTAGGCTACACCTTC	CASSIIGYSTEVGYTF
TRBD2	.	14	TRBV7-3	TRBJ2-5	TGTGCCAGCAGCGACGGGGGGGTTAGAAAGACCCAGTACTTC	CASSDGGVRKTQYF
TRBD1	few	15	TRBV28	TRBJ1-2	TGTGCCAGCAGTCCGGGACAGCGGCAATGGGATGGCTACACCTTC	CASSPGQRQWDGYTF
.	.	16	TRBV5-4	TRBJ2-1	TGTGCCAGCAGCTCAAGGTCCGGACCGCTCTACAATGAGCAGTTCTTC	CASSSRSGPLYNEQFF
.	.	14	TRBV25-1	TRBJ2-2	TGTGCCAGCAGTGAACTGGGATACACCGGGGAGCTGTTTTTT	CASSELGYTGELFF
TRBD2	.	17	TRBV7-9	TRBJ2-2	TGTGCCAGCAGCCCCGGGACTAGCGGGATATTAACCGGGGAGCTGTTTTTT	CASSPGTSGILTGELFF
.	once	13	TRBV7-7	TRBJ2-7	TGTGCTAGCAGCTTATCACAGGGAGGCGAGCAGTACTTC	CASSLSQGGEQYF
.	few	19	TRBV27	TRBJ1-1	TGTGCCAGCAGCCTCTCCGTTTCCCCTTACAGGAGATTGAACACTGAAGCTTTCTTT	CASSLSVSPYRRLNTEAFF
.	few	14	TRBV11-2	TRBJ2-1	TGTGCCAGCAGCTTCGGATACTCGACAGCTGAGCAGTTCTTC	CASSFGYSTAEQFF
.	once	14	TRBV2	TRBJ2-5	TGTGCCAGCAGTGATGATGGGGGAAGGGAGACCCAGTACTTC	CASSDDGGRETQYF
TRBD1	.	16	TRBV5-1	TRBJ2-3	TGCGCCAGCACCCACGAACCGGGACAGGGAAGAGATACGCAGTATTTT	CASTHEPGQGRDTQYF
.	few	13	TRBV11-2	TRBJ2-3	TGTGCCAGCAGCTTAGTAGTGTCAGATACGCAGTATTTT	CASSLVVSDTQYF
TRBD2	.	18	TRBV6-1	TRBJ2-3	TGTGCCAGCAGTGAAGCCGGACTAGCGGGGCGCCTCACAGATACGCAGTATTTT	CASSEAGLAGRLTDTQYF
.	.	15	TRBV6-4	TRBJ2-3	TGTGCCAGCAGTGAATCGGGACCTAGCACAGATACGCAGTATTTT	CASSESGPSTDTQYF
TRBD1	.	15	TRBV7-9	TRBJ1-4	TGTGCCAGCAACGAAGCGGGACAGGAGGGTGAAAAACTGTTTTTT	CASNEAGQEGEKLFF
TRBD1	.	14	TRBV5-1	TRBJ1-2	TGCGCCAGCAGCCCCGCCGGGGACAGGGATGGCTACACCTTC	CASSPAGDRDGYTF
.	once	14	TRBV6-6	TRBJ1-2	TGTGCCAGCAGTTGGGAAAGCGGGGGCCGGGGCTACACCTTC	CASSWESGGRGYTF